The sequence of this T cell receptor beta chain was determined in a study of blood T cells in healthy people across ages. This CDR3 has 12 residues. V lost 2 bases, J lost 6 bases, and 8 bases lay in between. Looked up from germline, CDR1 is SGHTA and CDR2 is FQGNSA. This clonotype was seen more than once but under ten times. Then a second PCR, running roughly 7 to 11 cycles, was carried out with a sample-barcoded 5' primer and a J-beta primer mix. Tags on each cDNA molecule came from a template-switch adaptor with 12 random nucleotides. TCRdb fed the 5' RACE reads into MiXCR, producing one record per CDR3 protein. The data contain 980,000 or so distinct CDR3 sequences, roughly 43% of them singletons.

The chain is built from TRBV7-2 and TRBJ2-7; D is uncertain. The sequence was obtained from a man aged 25-45 years in good health. Sequencing was carried out using blood. CDR3 sequence reads: CASSLPGPEQYF. DNA for the CDR3: TGTGCCAGCAGCTTACCAGGACCCGAGCAGTACTTC.